What follows describes a single T cell receptor beta chain. Antigen specificity is unknown. This sample stems from a study of T cell repertoires in cytomegalovirus infection. Study context: Recently described HLA-C-restricted plus well-studied HLA-B-restricted CMV epitopes were used. It can be stated that public TCR beta signatures indicated CMV infection as well as a matching HLA type.

TCRdb redid the calling of the reads with MiXCR, one entry per CDR3 protein. Among roughly 990,000 distinct CDR3 sequences listed, around a third were seen once. General study results and limits: CMV carriers having the relevant HLA were flagged by cumulative public TCR beta family frequency. What dominated the ex vivo response were HLA-C-restricted CMV-specific TCR beta clonotypes.

The CDR3 contains 14 residues. With 10 bases clipped from V and 0 bases from J, the junction kept 5 bases outside the gene matches. The germline gives CDR1 SNHLY, CDR2 FYNNEI. Sample: cultured CD8+ T cells from PBMCs, taken from culture after CMV antigen stimulation. The rearrangement joins TRBV2 to TRBJ2-2, with 7 positions matching TRBD2. This TCR came from a human donor in good health (CMV status not recorded). Some clones in this sample may be carry-over from other donors' samples. CDR3: CATTLASNTGELFF. The CDR3 coding sequence is TGTGCCACTACACTAGCGTCGAACACCGGGGAGCTGTTTTTT.